This T cell receptor beta chain was profiled in a study of PD-L1 blockade in urothelial cancer. Study in general: There were a median of around 140,000 T cells in blood samples.

There are 16 residues in the CDR3. V was cut by 1 base and J by 0 bases, with 12 bases left in between. Germline V gene lookup returns CDR1 SGHTA and CDR2 FQGNSA. Data came from immunoSEQ multiplex PCR; TCRdb stores just in-frame clones and leaves some out. This sample has roughly 44,000 clones, with roughly four fifths found just once. The chain employs TRBV7-2 and TRBJ1-1, with D possibly matching TRBD1 (6 bases). Sequences were derived from PBMCs, sampled around atezolizumab (anti-PD-L1) treatment. This receptor was taken from a man aged 70-80 years with urothelial cancer. The CDR3 DNA sequence: TGTGCCAGCAGCTTAGATGGGGGCCTGGTGAACACTGAAGCTTTCTTT. Protein: CASSLDGGLVNTEAFF.